A selection of T cell receptor beta chains follows, all from one sample in a study of technical replicates of blood from several donors. The data were produced by immunoSEQ multiplex PCR, yet TCRdb's version contains in-frame clones alone and is incomplete. The sample carries 50,000 to 70,000 clones, about 94% recorded once. The sample was PBMCs. The receptors come from a human donor in good health. Some clones in this sample may be carry-over from other donors' samples. The CDR3 runs from the conserved cysteine through the conserved F or W. D genes are given only for firm matches. Clone size, where shown, is once, few, many, or a class for clones that have expanded.

clone_size | j_call | v_call | d_call | cdr3_nt | cdr3_aa
. | TRBJ1-3 | TRBV18 | . | TGTGCCAGCTCACCACGGGATCCGGGACTCTTCTCTGGAAACACCATATATTTT | CASSPRDPGLFSGNTIYF
. | TRBJ2-7 | TRBV6-1 | . | TGTGCCAGCAGGACAGATACCTACGAGCAGTACTTC | CASRTDTYEQYF
. | TRBJ1-1 | TRBV5-6 | . | TGTGCCAGCAGCTTAGGATCAGGGGTTATGAACACTGAAGCTTTCTTT | CASSLGSGVMNTEAFF
. | TRBJ2-3 | TRBV4-1 | . | TGCGCCAGCAGCCAAGTCGCAGATACGCAGTATTTT | CASSQVADTQYF
. | TRBJ2-7 | TRBV30 | TRBD1 | TGTGCCTGGAGTGCGGGGACAGGGGATGAGCAGTACTTC | CAWSAGTGDEQYF
once | TRBJ1-2 | TRBV18 | . | TGTGCCAGCTCACCACAGGGGGGGAGCTATGGCTACACCTTC | CASSPQGGSYGYTF
. | TRBJ2-7 | TRBV30 | . | TGTGCCTGGAGTCGCCGGGGGACCTACGAGCAGTACTTC | CAWSRRGTYEQYF
. | TRBJ1-4 | TRBV7-9 | TRBD1 | TGTGCCAGCAGTCCGACTTTACAGGGGAATGAAAAACTGTTTTTT | CASSPTLQGNEKLFF
. | TRBJ2-7 | TRBV5-6 | TRBD2 | TGTGCCAGCAGCGCGGTGGTAGCGGGGGACGAGCAGTACTTC | CASSAVVAGDEQYF
. | TRBJ2-1 | TRBV4-1 | . | TGCGCCAGCAGCCAAGTGGGGCGGGGGCCTTCCTACAATGAGCAGTTCTTC | CASSQVGRGPSYNEQFF
. | TRBJ2-2 | TRBV19 | TRBD2 | TGTGCCAGTAGTCGAAATGGTGGCGGGAGTAACACCGGGGAGCTGTTTTTT | CASSRNGGGSNTGELFF
. | TRBJ2-3 | TRBV11-2 | . | TGTGCCAGCAGCTTAGGCGGCAGCACAGATACGCAGTATTTT | CASSLGGSTDTQYF
. | TRBJ1-1 | TRBV19 | . | TGTGCCAGTAGCTGGGGGCCGGCCCCTATTGAAGCTTTCTTT | CASSWGPAPIEAFF
. | TRBJ2-7 | TRBV6-4 | . | TGTGCCAGCAGTGTCAACGCCGGGGGGCCCTACGAGCAGTACTTC | CASSVNAGGPYEQYF
. | TRBJ1-2 | TRBV11-2 | . | TGTGCCAGCAGCTTAAATTCAGCTAACTATGGCTACACCTTC | CASSLNSANYGYTF
. | TRBJ1-4 | TRBV5-1 | TRBD1 | TGCGCCAGCAGCTTTGGACAGGGCCTGAATGAAAAACTGTTTTTT | CASSFGQGLNEKLFF
. | TRBJ2-1 | TRBV15 | TRBD2 | TGTGCCACCAGCATTGGACTAGCGGATCACAATGAGCAGTTCTTC | CATSIGLADHNEQFF
. | TRBJ1-3 | TRBV5-6 | . | TGTGCCAGCTCCGCGACTTTCAGCTCTGGAAACACCATATATTTT | CASSATFSSGNTIYF
. | TRBJ2-1 | TRBV6-1 | . | TGTGCCAGCGCGGGCAATGAGCAGTTCTTC | CASAGNEQFF
once | TRBJ2-1 | TRBV9 | TRBD2 | TGTGCCAGCAGCGTAGTAGCGGGACTAGCGGCTGGTTATGAGCAGTTCTTC | CASSVVAGLAAGYEQFF
. | TRBJ2-7 | TRBV13 | . | TGTGCCAGCAGCCGACGCGGTGCGGAGTCTACCTACGAGCAGTACTTC | CASSRRGAESTYEQYF
. | TRBJ1-1 | TRBV10-3 | TRBD1 | TGTGCCATCAGTGAGGCACAGGGGGCTAACACTGAAGCTTTCTTT | CAISEAQGANTEAFF
. | TRBJ1-1 | TRBV7-2 | TRBD1 | TGTGCCAGCAGCCGGGACAGAATGAACACTGAAGCTTTCTTT | CASSRDRMNTEAFF
. | TRBJ1-5 | TRBV6-1 | TRBD1 | TGTGCCAGCATGCTACAGGGGATCGATCAGCCCCAGCATTTT | CASMLQGIDQPQHF
. | TRBJ2-3 | TRBV6-1 | TRBD2 | TGTGCCAGCAGTGTGACTAGCAGCACAGATACGCAGTATTTT | CASSVTSSTDTQYF
. | TRBJ1-2 | TRBV4-3 | . | TGCGCCAGCAGCTCAGACATTAGCGGCGGCTACACCTTC | CASSSDISGGYTF
. | TRBJ1-1 | TRBV30 | . | TGTGCCTGGATGACTGGGACAGAAGCTTTCTTT | CAWMTGTEAFF
. | TRBJ2-1 | TRBV29-1 | TRBD2 | TGCAGCGTCTTTAGCGGGAGTAGGGTTGAGCAGTTCTTC | CSVFSGSRVEQFF
. | TRBJ1-1 | TRBV7-9 | TRBD1 | TGTGCCAGCAGCTTAGGTCGACCCGGGACAGGGAACACTGAAGCTTTCTTT | CASSLGRPGTGNTEAFF
. | TRBJ2-1 | TRBV7-9 | . | TGTGCCAGCAGCTTAGCGCGGTCGCCCTACAATGAGCAGTTCTTC | CASSLARSPYNEQFF
. | TRBJ1-2 | TRBV6-5 | . | TGTGCCAGCAGTTCGGGATCCACCCGATTTAACTATGGCTACACCTTC | CASSSGSTRFNYGYTF
. | TRBJ2-7 | TRBV27 | TRBD1 | TGTGCCAGCAGAGACAGGGCCTCCTACGAGCAGTACTTC | CASRDRASYEQYF
. | TRBJ1-3 | TRBV13 | . | TGTGCCAGCAGCCAAGAGGGAGGAGGAAACACCATATATTTT | CASSQEGGGNTIYF
. | TRBJ1-1 | TRBV7-3 | TRBD1 | TGCGCCAGCAGCTTAGGGACAGGGGGTGCTGAAGCTTTCTTT | CASSLGTGGAEAFF
. | TRBJ1-2 | TRBV7-2 | . | TGTGCCAGCAGCTTAACAGGGCTTCGTGGCTACACCTTC | CASSLTGLRGYTF
once | TRBJ1-2 | TRBV30 | . | TGTGCCTGGAGTGTAGCAAACCTTGGCTACACCTTC | CAWSVANLGYTF
. | TRBJ2-1 | TRBV2 | TRBD1 | TGTGCCAGCAGACAGACAGGGTCCGGGAATGAGCAGTTCTTC | CASRQTGSGNEQFF
. | TRBJ2-3 | TRBV30 | . | TGTGCCGGTGAGGTCACAGATACGCAGTATTTT | CAGEVTDTQYF
. | TRBJ2-3 | TRBV18 | . | TGTGCCAGCTCACCTTCCCAGGGGACAGATACGCAGTATTTT | CASSPSQGTDTQYF
. | TRBJ2-5 | TRBV6-5 | . | TGTGCCAGCAGTTCAGGCGAATTCCAAGAGACCCAGTACTTC | CASSSGEFQETQYF